This T cell receptor beta chain came from a study of T-cell memory formation after mild COVID-19. For the study at large: In these data, TCR clusters were largely donor specific.

TCRdb used MiXCR to reprocess the 5' RACE reads, holding one entry per CDR3 protein. The data contain a few hundred thousand distinct CDR3 sequences, 25% to 35% of them singletons. CDR1 is DFQATT and CDR2 is SNEGSKA in the germline V gene (reference sequence). The CDR3 spans 17 residues. Germline trimming cut 1 base from V and 4 bases from J; bases unmatched to any gene: 9. On this clonotype: Its antigen is not identified.

Broader study findings: Clones contracting over day 15 to 85 were CD4/CD8 balanced, with later expanders leaning CD4+.

Sequenced sample: PBMCs or a T cell subset sorted from them (not recorded which). The clonotype comes from an adult woman who had mild COVID-19 (a few samples of this study predate the infection). Cell type and time point are not known. The V and J genes are TRBV20-1 and TRBJ2-5; TRBD2 aligns across 13 bases. The CDR3 loop is CSARGELAGGPGETQYF. CDR3 bases: TGCAGTGCTAGAGGGGAACTAGCGGGAGGGCCCGGAGAGACCCAGTACTTC.